This T cell receptor (beta chain) is drawn from a study of blood T cell repertoires in COVID-19. Study background: Collection of acute and convalescent COVID-19 samples took place in the United States, Italy and Spain.

The V gene's germline CDR1 is KGHDR and CDR2 SFDVKD. The length of the CDR3 is 12 residues. Authors' analysis steps: Quantification of nucleated cells was approximated via reference gene primer amplification. Data came from immunoSEQ multiplex PCR; TCRdb stores just in-frame clones and leaves some out. V and J calls and clone size are copied from that table; D and trimming were computed from the DNA. The repertoire holds 70,000 or so clones, with approximately 80% as singletons. Concerning this clone itself: The junction shows a germline mismatch at one end, possibly a read error.

The V gene is TRBV24-1, the J gene TRBJ2-5, with D possibly being TRBD2 (5 bases). Sequencing input: peripheral blood. This sequence originates from a man in his forties or fifties with COVID-19, enrolled during active disease. The CDR3 sequence is CATSGPLGIANF. For the CDR3, the DNA is TGTGCCACCAGTGGCCCCCTCGGGATCGCCAACTTC.